Shown below are 13 T cell receptor beta chains from a single sample sequenced in a study of cytomegalovirus exposure and HLA in healthy donors. Using immunoSEQ multiplex PCR, the repertoire was profiled, and TCRdb retains in-frame clones only, with some absent. The repertoire has about 120,000 clones, 70% to 90% of them found once; the top ten carry about 6%. The sample comprised PBMCs. These receptors were obtained from a woman aged 18-30 years in good health and CMV-seropositive.

The V gene is TRBV5-1, the J gene TRBJ2-7; 7 bases align to TRBD1. From germline, CDR1 is SGHRS and CDR2 YFSETQ. The CDR3 is 13 amino acids. The J segment lost 5 bases and the V segment lost 2 bases, leaving 4 bases of the junction unmatched. The CDR3 nucleotides read TGCGCCAGCAGCTTTGGGGACAGTGACGAGCAGTACTTC. Protein sequence: CASSFGDSDEQYF.

V gene TRBV27 combines with J gene TRBJ2-2, with 8 positions matching TRBD1. The trim removed 8 bases at V and 5 bases at J, leaving 7 bases unmatched. The germline V gene has CDR1 MNHEY and CDR2 SMNVEV (reference sequence). This CDR3 has 14 residues. The CDR3 is CASVSDRDTGELFF. The CDR3 coding sequence is TGTGCCAGCGTTTCGGACAGGGATACCGGGGAGCTGTTTTTT.

The chain links TRBV7-2 to TRBJ2-7; TRBD2 agrees at 8 bases. V shed 5 bases, J shed 6 bases, and the junction held 12 bases outside the gene matches. This CDR3 is 15 amino acids long. Germline CDR1 reads SGHTA; CDR2 reads FQGNSA. CDR3 nucleotide sequence: TGTGCCAGCAGCCTCCTGCGCGGGGGGTACAGCGAGCAGTACTTC. Amino acid sequence: CASSLLRGGYSEQYF.

The chain is built from TRBV13 and TRBJ2-3; 9 bases fit TRBD2. CDR1 is PRHDT, CDR2 FYEKMQ, per germline (reference sequence). Trimming removed 5 bases from V and 8 bases from J; junction bases left unmatched: 23. The CDR3 extends over 19 amino acids. The CDR3 spells CASSRRSSGIRTWLGTQYF. The CDR3 bases are TGTGCCAGCAGCCGAAGGTCTAGCGGGATACGCACTTGGTTGGGTACGCAGTATTTT.

This sequence joins TRBV11-2 and TRBJ2-6; 8 positions match TRBD2. Trimming took 5 bases from V and 1 from J; bases not matched to a gene: 4. Germline V gene sequence: CDR1 SGHAT, CDR2 FQNNGV. The CDR3 runs to 16 residues. CDR3 sequence reads: CASSERGRSGANVLTF. The DNA of the CDR3 is TGTGCCAGCAGCGAGCGGGGGAGATCTGGGGCCAACGTCCTGACTTTC.

This chain connects TRBV13 to TRBJ2-7; tentatively, D is TRBD2 (6 bases). Germline CDR1 and CDR2: PRHDT and FYEKMQ (reference sequence). CDR3 length: 14 residues. V gave up 4 bases and J gave up 5 bases, with 15 bases separating them. For the CDR3, the DNA is TGTGCCAGCAGCTACCGTGGAGGGCCCAACGAGCAGTACTTC. This sequence encodes CASSYRGGPNEQYF.

The CDR3 region has the DNA TGTGCCATCAGTGATCCTATAACTAGCGGGGGAAGCACAGATACGCAGTATTTT. Its protein product is CAISDPITSGGSTDTQYF. V and J are TRBV10-3 and TRBJ2-3; 11 positions match TRBD2. The germline gives CDR1 ENHRY, CDR2 SYGVKD. Germline trimming cut 3 bases from V and 0 bases from J; bases unmatched to any gene: 8. The CDR3 covers 18 residues.

This clone was seen only once. The J gene is TRBJ1-1, the V gene TRBV19; a weak D match, TRBD1 (6 bases). This CDR3 contains 14 residues. V lost 7 bases and J lost 0, with 12 bases in between. Per germline, CDR1 LNHDA and CDR2 SQIVND (reference sequence). CDR3 loop: CASTRTAMNTEAFF. The CDR3 DNA reads as TGTGCCAGTACCAGGACAGCCATGAACACTGAAGCTTTCTTT. Variable domain in full (rest from reference TRBV19 and TRBJ1-1): DGGITQSPKYLFRKEGQNVTLSCEQNLNHDAMYWYRQDPGQGLRLIYYSQIVNDFQKGDIAEGYSVSREKKESFPLTVTSAQKNPTAFYLCASTRTAMNTEAFFGQGTRLTVV.

V and J are TRBV15 and TRBJ2-1; D is uncertain. Germline CDR1 reads LNHNV; CDR2 reads YYDKDF (reference sequence). The CDR3 has 13 amino acids. The V end lost 0 bases, the J end lost 6 bases, and 6 bases lay between the germline ends. The CDR3 loop reads CATSRDSRNEQFF. CDR3 coding DNA: TGTGCCACCAGCAGAGATAGCCGCAATGAGCAGTTCTTC.

The chain carries TRBV11-3 and TRBJ2-2, with D perhaps TRBD2 (7 bases). Germline V lookup: CDR1 SGHNT, CDR2 YENEEA. The CDR3 has 16 amino acids. Between the trimmed V and J ends, which lost 4 bases and 0 bases, there was a span of 12 bases. The DNA of the CDR3 is TGTGCCAGCAGCTGGGAGGGACATTCGAACACCGGGGAGCTGTTTTTT. Protein product: CASSWEGHSNTGELFF. Based on the CDR3 plus reference TRBV11-3 and TRBJ2-2, the full variable domain is EAGVVQSPRYKIIEKKQPVAFWCNPISGHNTLYWYLQNLGQGPELLIRYENEEAVDDSQLPKDRFSAERLKGVDSTLKIQPAELGDSAVYLCASSWEGHSNTGELFFGEGSRLTVL.

The CDR3 protein is CASSSNGLAEQETQYF. The CDR3 DNA is TGCGCCAGCAGCTCCAACGGACTAGCGGAACAAGAGACCCAGTACTTC. This rearrangement joins TRBV5-1 to TRBJ2-5; 10 bases match TRBD2. Germline trimming cut 3 bases from V and 2 bases from J; bases unmatched to any gene: 7. CDR3 length: 16 amino acids. Germline lookup yields CDR1 SGHRS and CDR2 YFSETQ.

The chain is built from TRBV5-1 and TRBJ1-6; 7 bases match TRBD1. The CDR3 is 13 residues long. V shed 7 bases and J 10 bases; nucleotides not matched to a gene: 8. Germline V gives CDR1 SGHRS, CDR2 YFSETQ. This chain's CDR3 is CASRQGEESPLHF. The CDR3 nucleotides read TGCGCCAGCCGACAGGGAGAGGAGTCACCCCTCCACTTT.

The chain combines TRBV4-3 with TRBJ1-2, with a possible D match to TRBD1 (5 bases). The CDR3 covers 13 residues. Germline assignment: CDR1 LGHNA and CDR2 YSLEER. Trimming removed 0 bases from V and 8 bases from J, with 10 bases in between. This CDR3 is CASSQDRVGGYTF. DNA for the CDR3: TGCGCCAGCAGCCAAGACAGGGTTGGAGGCTACACCTTC.